This TCR beta chain was sequenced for a study of blood T cell repertoires in COVID-19. Study details: PBMCs, B-cell-depleted T cells, or T cells were the source of the cDNA or gDNA that made up the material.

This CDR3 is 15 amino acids long. Germline assignment: CDR1 SGHRS and CDR2 YFSETQ. The V and J ends lost 4 bases and 5 bases, in that order; junction bases with no gene match: 8. In the original processing: Reference gene primers were amplified, and this amplification served to estimate nucleated cell counts. Produced via immunoSEQ multiplex PCR; TCRdb's table is partial and in-frame only. Clonal size and the V and J genes are those of that table, whereas D and trimming came from the DNA. The data contain about 170,000 clones, about 85% of them seen just once; the ten biggest clones take up 6.5% to 7.5%. Seattle patients were enrolled during active infection and followed longitudinally.

V gene TRBV5-1 combines with J gene TRBJ2-1; 8 nucleotides align to TRBD2. The clonotype originates from a man aged 80 or over with COVID-19, enrolled during active disease. The source material was peripheral blood. The CDR3 sequence is CASSITGTRNNEQFF. CDR3 DNA sequence: TGCGCCAGCAGCATAACCGGGACTAGAAACAATGAGCAGTTCTTC.